Listed below are T cell receptor beta chains from one sample, sequenced in a study of blood T cell repertoires in COVID-19. Libraries were prepared by immunoSEQ multiplex PCR; TCRdb keeps only in-frame clonotypes and omits some of them. The data hold thousands of clones, with approximately 90% observed a single time. Specimen: peripheral blood. The receptors shown here come from an elderly man with active COVID-19. CDR3s include the opening cysteine and the closing phenylalanine or tryptophan. The order of the fields is CDR3 protein, CDR3 DNA, V gene, clone size, J gene, D gene. A D gene is named only where the DNA matches it firmly. A row's size may be missing; if present it is once, few, many or a size class.

cdr3_aa: CASSSQQGGEQYF
cdr3_nt: TGTGCCAGCAGTTCGCAACAGGGGGGCGAGCAGTACTTC
v_call: TRBV27
clone_size: -
j_call: TRBJ2-7
d_call: TRBD1

cdr3_aa: CASSQAGNQPQHF
cdr3_nt: TGTGCCAGCAGCCAGGCGGGAAATCAGCCCCAGCATTTT
v_call: TRBV4-2
clone_size: -
j_call: TRBJ1-5
d_call: -

cdr3_aa: CASGAGRGWAGANVLTF
cdr3_nt: TGTGCCAGCGGTGCCGGCAGGGGCTGGGCTGGGGCCAACGTCCTGACTTTC
v_call: TRBV9
clone_size: -
j_call: TRBJ2-6
d_call: -

cdr3_aa: CASSLFTGDSYNEQFF
cdr3_nt: TGTGCCAGCAGTTTATTCACGGGAGATTCGTACAATGAGCAGTTCTTC
v_call: TRBV28
clone_size: -
j_call: TRBJ2-1
d_call: -

cdr3_aa: CASSLSPPPSGSGETQYF
cdr3_nt: TGCGCCAGCAGCCTAAGCCCTCCTCCTAGCGGGAGTGGAGAGACCCAGTACTTC
v_call: TRBV4-1
clone_size: -
j_call: TRBJ2-5
d_call: TRBD2

cdr3_aa: CASSLSGSDADTQYF
cdr3_nt: TGTGCCAGCAGCCTTAGCGGGAGTGACGCAGATACGCAGTATTTT
v_call: TRBV7-3
clone_size: -
j_call: TRBJ2-3
d_call: TRBD2

cdr3_aa: CASSSPSSSQYF
cdr3_nt: TGTGCCAGCAGTTCCCCGTCGTCGTCGCAGTATTTT
v_call: TRBV6-5
clone_size: -
j_call: TRBJ2-3
d_call: -

cdr3_aa: CASSYSTTARSYEQYF
cdr3_nt: TGTGCCAGCAGTTACTCGACCACAGCCCGGTCCTACGAGCAGTACTTC
v_call: TRBV6-5
clone_size: -
j_call: TRBJ2-7
d_call: -

cdr3_aa: CASSNSGADTGELFF
cdr3_nt: TGTGCCAGCAGCAACTCAGGGGCGGACACCGGGGAGCTGTTTTTT
v_call: TRBV2
clone_size: -
j_call: TRBJ2-2
d_call: -

cdr3_aa: CASSHGQGAKGANVLTF
cdr3_nt: TGTGCCAGTAGTCATGGACAGGGGGCGAAAGGGGCCAACGTCCTGACTTTC
v_call: TRBV19
clone_size: -
j_call: TRBJ2-6
d_call: TRBD1

cdr3_aa: CASGTGVATEAFF
cdr3_nt: TGTGCCAGCGGGACAGGGGTGGCCACTGAAGCTTTCTTT
v_call: TRBV7-8
clone_size: once
j_call: TRBJ1-1
d_call: TRBD1

cdr3_aa: CASSLRLQGISNEQFF
cdr3_nt: TGTGCCAGCAGCTTACGGCTACAGGGGATAAGCAATGAGCAGTTCTTC
v_call: TRBV7-2
clone_size: -
j_call: TRBJ2-1
d_call: TRBD1

cdr3_aa: CASSEYSGELYEQYF
cdr3_nt: TGCGCCAGCAGTGAGTACAGCGGGGAACTATACGAGCAGTACTTC
v_call: TRBV10-2
clone_size: -
j_call: TRBJ2-7
d_call: TRBD2

cdr3_aa: CASSYGGSHSYEQYF
cdr3_nt: TGTGCCAGCAGTTACGGCGGGAGCCACTCCTACGAGCAGTACTTC
v_call: TRBV6-2/TRBV6-3
clone_size: -
j_call: TRBJ2-7
d_call: TRBD2

cdr3_aa: CSASRGSSYNEQFF
cdr3_nt: TGCAGTGCTAGTCGGGGAAGCTCCTACAATGAGCAGTTCTTC
v_call: TRBV20-1
clone_size: -
j_call: TRBJ2-1
d_call: -

cdr3_aa: CASSKGRVTRTDTQYF
cdr3_nt: TGTGCCAGCAGCAAGGGCAGGGTAACGCGCACAGATACGCAGTATTTT
v_call: TRBV21-1
clone_size: -
j_call: TRBJ2-3
d_call: -

cdr3_aa: CASSLQRGGQGDYGYTF
cdr3_nt: TGTGCCAGCAGCCTTCAAAGGGGGGGCCAAGGGGACTATGGCTACACCTTC
v_call: TRBV4-2
clone_size: -
j_call: TRBJ1-2
d_call: -

cdr3_aa: CASATTGGRHQETQYF
cdr3_nt: TGCGCCAGCGCTACCACAGGGGGCAGGCACCAAGAGACCCAGTACTTC
v_call: TRBV5-1
clone_size: -
j_call: TRBJ2-5
d_call: TRBD1

cdr3_aa: CSVVGLAGGPYEQYF
cdr3_nt: TGCAGCGTTGTGGGTCTAGCGGGAGGACCCTACGAGCAGTACTTC
v_call: TRBV29-1
clone_size: -
j_call: TRBJ2-7
d_call: TRBD2

cdr3_aa: CASSIDLGGTEAFF
cdr3_nt: TGTGCCAGTAGTATAGATCTCGGGGGAACTGAAGCTTTCTTT
v_call: TRBV19
clone_size: -
j_call: TRBJ1-1
d_call: -

cdr3_aa: CASSEARYTQYF
cdr3_nt: TGTGCCAGCAGTGAAGCTAGATATACGCAGTATTTT
v_call: TRBV6-1
clone_size: -
j_call: TRBJ2-3
d_call: -

cdr3_aa: CASSYSGTGFSSYNEQFF
cdr3_nt: TGTGCCAGCAGCTACTCCGGGACAGGTTTCAGCTCCTACAATGAGCAGTTCTTC
v_call: TRBV7-8
clone_size: once
j_call: TRBJ2-1
d_call: TRBD1

cdr3_aa: CSAAQNRGTDTQYF
cdr3_nt: TGCAGCGCTGCACAAAACAGGGGCACAGATACGCAGTATTTT
v_call: TRBV29-1
clone_size: -
j_call: TRBJ2-3
d_call: -

cdr3_aa: CSVVRRGGNIQYF
cdr3_nt: TGCAGCGTTGTTCGGAGGGGGGGGAACATTCAGTACTTC
v_call: TRBV29-1
clone_size: -
j_call: TRBJ2-4
d_call: -

cdr3_aa: CATSDLPGYNEQFF
cdr3_nt: TGTGCCACCAGTGATTTGCCGGGGTACAATGAGCAGTTCTTC
v_call: TRBV24-1
clone_size: -
j_call: TRBJ2-1
d_call: -

cdr3_aa: CSVAAPLGSLNEKLFF
cdr3_nt: TGCAGCGTTGCAGCCCCTCTGGGGAGCCTCAATGAAAAACTGTTTTTT
v_call: TRBV29-1
clone_size: -
j_call: TRBJ1-4
d_call: -

cdr3_aa: CASNPFISGYDGANVLTF
cdr3_nt: TGTGCCAGCAACCCCTTCATTTCAGGGTACGATGGGGCCAACGTCCTGACTTTC
v_call: TRBV5-5
clone_size: -
j_call: TRBJ2-6
d_call: -

cdr3_aa: CASSLAGSGAYGYTF
cdr3_nt: TGTGCCAGCAGCTTAGCAGGGTCAGGGGCCTATGGCTACACCTTC
v_call: TRBV7-9
clone_size: few
j_call: TRBJ1-2
d_call: -

cdr3_aa: CSVRTGLFYGYTF
cdr3_nt: TGCAGCGTCCGGACAGGGCTGTTCTATGGCTACACCTTC
v_call: TRBV29-1
clone_size: -
j_call: TRBJ1-2
d_call: TRBD1

cdr3_aa: CASSLAGTKETQYF
cdr3_nt: TGTGCCAGCAGCTTAGCCGGGACTAAAGAGACCCAGTACTTC
v_call: TRBV7-2
clone_size: -
j_call: TRBJ2-5
d_call: TRBD2